Presented here are 19 T cell receptor beta chains from one specimen sequenced in a study of a mutant IDH1 vaccine in newly diagnosed glioma. The protocol was immunoSEQ multiplex PCR, while the TCRdb copy is restricted to in-frame clones and leaves out a portion. The table lists some 60,000 clones, 80% to 90% of them singletons. The antigens these receptors bind are not known. Time point denoted: week 35, safety follow-up. It was 300 ug of mutant IDH1 20-mer peptide that made up each vaccine dose, given with topical imiquimod. This material consisted of PBMCs, taken from a glioma patient whose treatment included an IDH1 peptide vaccine. Receptor source: a man aged 40-50 years with glioma.

The chain carries TRBV4-1 and TRBJ2-1; 10 bases are shared with TRBD2. The V and J ends lost 0 bases and 4 bases, in that order; junction bases with no gene match: 6. From germline, CDR1 is MGHRA and CDR2 YSYEKL. This CDR3 region has 17 residues. The CDR3 coding sequence is TGCGCCAGCAGCCAAGAACCTCTAGCGGGAGTATACAATGAGCAGTTCTTC. Protein: CASSQEPLAGVYNEQFF.

The chain employs TRBV4-1 and TRBJ2-1; perhaps TRBD2 as D (6 bases). The V end lost 0 bases, the J end lost 5 bases, and 20 bases lay between the germline ends. CDR1 is MGHRA and CDR2 is YSYEKL in the germline V gene. This CDR3 has 18 amino acids. The CDR3 protein is CASSQDRETSYRDNEQFF. CDR3 nucleotide sequence: TGCGCCAGCAGCCAAGATCGGGAGACTAGTTATAGGGACAATGAGCAGTTCTTC.

This sequence joins TRBV5-1 and TRBJ2-5, with a weak D call TRBD1 (5 bases). Germline assignment: CDR1 SGHRS and CDR2 YFSETQ. Trimming took off 3 bases at V and 5 bases at J, with 8 bases between the two ends. The CDR3 has 12 amino acids. Written as DNA, the CDR3 is TGCGCCAGCAGCTCGCAGGGTGAGACCCAGTACTTC. Protein: CASSSQGETQYF.

The chain is built from TRBV27 and TRBJ2-5; D is uncertain. CDR3 length: 13 amino acids. The ends were cut back, 6 bases at V and 5 bases at J, with 13 bases in the middle. Germline CDR1 MNHEY, CDR2 SMNVEV (reference sequence). CDR3 bases: TGTGCCAGCAGGAGAGTTACCCGCGAGACCCAGTACTTC. The encoded protein is CASRRVTRETQYF.

This clone has a single count. The chain carries TRBV9 and TRBJ1-1, with D maybe TRBD1 (6 bases). The germline V gene encodes CDR1 SGDLS and CDR2 YYNGEE. This CDR3 is 15 amino acids long. Trimming took 0 bases from V and 3 from J, leaving 12 bases between them. CDR3 coding DNA: TGTGCCAGCAGCGTAGTATCGGGGGGCCACACTGAAGCTTTCTTT. This gives the protein CASSVVSGGHTEAFF. The whole variable domain, remainder taken from reference TRBV9 and TRBJ1-1, is DSGVTQTPKHLITATGQRVTLRCSPRSGDLSVYWYQQSLDQGLQFLIQYYNGEERAKGNILERFSAQQFPDLHSELNLSSLELGDSALYFCASSVVSGGHTEAFFGQGTRLTVV.

This chain uses TRBV13 with TRBJ2-7; 8 positions agree with TRBD2. The CDR3 extends over 15 amino acids. The germline V gene has CDR1 PRHDT and CDR2 FYEKMQ (reference sequence). The V gene end was trimmed by 0 bases and the J gene end by 4 bases; junction bases not matched to a gene: 5. CDR3 amino acids: CASSLGGTRFYEQYF. In nucleotides, the CDR3 is TGTGCCAGCAGCTTAGGTGGGACTAGATTTTACGAGCAGTACTTC. Supplemented by reference TRBV13 and TRBJ2-7, the full variable domain reads AAGVIQSPRHLIKEKRETATLKCYPIPRHDTVYWYQQGPGQDPQFLISFYEKMQSDKGSIPDRFSAQQFSDYHSELNMSSLELGDSALYFCASSLGGTRFYEQYFGPGTRLTVT.

This clone was found a few times. The chain is built from TRBV7-8 and TRBJ2-7, with D hard to call. V lost 7 bases and J 3 bases, leaving 16 bases between the germline ends. The V gene's germline CDR1 is SGHVS and CDR2 FQNEAQ. The CDR3 is made up of 14 amino acids. The CDR3 DNA sequence: TGTGCCAGCACCTGGGGTGACTCAAACTACGAGCAGTACTTC. It is translated as CASTWGDSNYEQYF.

This chain uses TRBV10-3 with TRBJ1-1; D is possibly TRBD1 (5 bases). CDR1 is ENHRY and CDR2 is SYGVKD in the germline V gene. The CDR3 runs 15 residues. Between the trimmed V and J ends, which lost 2 bases and 0 bases, there was a span of 10 bases. The CDR3 DNA reads TGTGCCATCAGTGAGCCCGGGACGGTGAACACTGAAGCTTTCTTT. This gives the protein CAISEPGTVNTEAFF.

V usage is TRBV5-4 and J usage is TRBJ1-2; 7 bases line up with TRBD1. Germline trimming cut 2 bases from V and 8 bases from J; bases unmatched to any gene: 9. Germline V lookup: CDR1 SGHNT, CDR2 YYREEE (reference sequence). This CDR3 spans 14 amino acids. As DNA, the CDR3 is TGTGCCAGCAGCTTATCGGGACAGCCGGGAGGCTACACCTTC. Its translation: CASSLSGQPGGYTF.

There are a few counts of this clone. The chain recombines TRBV28 with TRBJ1-1; D possibly corresponds to TRBD1 (5 bases). V lost 7 bases to trimming and J lost 5 bases, with 20 bases between them. Germline CDR1 is MDHEN and CDR2 is SYDVKM. There are 15 residues in the CDR3. The CDR3 loop is CASTRGEGAKTEAFF. The CDR3, as DNA: TGTGCCAGCACGAGGGGAGAAGGGGCGAAGACTGAAGCTTTCTTT.

The genes are TRBV19 and TRBJ2-1, with unresolved D. The V end lost 1 base, the J end lost 2 bases, and 15 bases lay between the germline ends. CDR1 LNHDA and CDR2 SQIVND come from the germline V gene (reference sequence). CDR3 size: 17 residues. As DNA, the CDR3 is TGTGCCAGTAGTATAGGCCGAGGCCTACTGACCTACAATGAGCAGTTCTTC. Translated, it gives CASSIGRGLLTYNEQFF.

Only one count was recorded for this clone. V is TRBV18 and J is TRBJ2-5; 10 nucleotides match TRBD2. Germline V gives CDR1 KGHSH, CDR2 LQKENI. J was trimmed by 7 bases and V by 3 bases; bases with no gene match: 5. The CDR3 is 14 amino acids. CDR3 loop: CASSPGLARGTQYF. CDR3 nucleotide sequence: TGTGCCAGCTCACCGGGACTAGCGAGGGGGACCCAGTACTTC.

The chain links TRBV19 to TRBJ2-3; 10 nucleotides align to TRBD1. The CDR3 extends over 17 amino acids. V lost 6 bases, J lost 0 bases, and 9 bases stayed unmatched. CDR1 is LNHDA, CDR2 SQIVND, per germline (reference sequence). The CDR3 DNA is TGTGCCAGTAGCGGGACAGGGGCTGCTTTAAGCACAGATACGCAGTATTTT. Its protein is CASSGTGAALSTDTQYF.

This rearrangement joins TRBV5-6 to TRBJ2-7; D is ambiguous. The V gene lost 3 bases and the J gene lost 3 bases, with 13 bases spanning the gap. CDR1 and CDR2 from the germline V gene are SGHDT and YYEEEE. This CDR3 comprises 14 residues. CDR3 sequence (DNA): TGTGCCAGCAGCTCTGGTGGGTCAGTCTACGAGCAGTACTTC. This sequence encodes CASSSGGSVYEQYF.

The J gene is TRBJ1-4, the V gene TRBV28, with 9 nucleotides matching TRBD1. Losses at the gene ends were 6 bases for V and 4 bases for J; bases not matched to a gene: 6. This CDR3 contains 15 residues. Per the germline V gene, CDR1 is MDHEN and CDR2 is SYDVKM. CDR3 amino acids: CASRVPGQGNEKLFF. CDR3 DNA: TGTGCCAGCAGGGTCCCGGGACAGGGTAATGAAAAACTGTTTTTT.

This chain uses TRBV7-9 with TRBJ1-1; TRBD1 agrees at 7 bases. Trimming at V came to 6 bases and at J to 3 bases, leaving 10 bases not matched to a gene. The germline V gene encodes CDR1 SEHNR and CDR2 FQNEAQ (reference sequence). The length of the CDR3 is 15 residues. The CDR3 coding sequence is TGTGCCAGCAGATCGGAAACAGGGGCCTACACTGAAGCTTTCTTT. This codes for CASRSETGAYTEAFF.

This chain uses TRBV7-8 with TRBJ2-5; a possible D gene is TRBD2 (5 bases). Per the germline V gene, CDR1 is SGHVS and CDR2 is FQNEAQ. The CDR3 is 14 residues long. V was trimmed by 5 bases and J by 2 bases, leaving 12 bases between them. CDR3 DNA: TGTGCCAGCAGCCCCTCGAGGGTACAAGAGACCCAGTACTTC. Its protein product is CASSPSRVQETQYF.

The chain uses TRBV6-1 and TRBJ2-1; 9 bases fit TRBD2. The germline gives CDR1 MNHNS, CDR2 SASEGT. Trimming cost V 2 bases and J 14 bases; bases outside gene matches: 10. The CDR3 has 14 residues. The CDR3, as DNA: TGTGCCAGCAGTGAACTCTTGGGAGCGGGAGGAAAGTTCTTC. Translated: CASSELLGAGGKFF.

The rearrangement joins TRBV9 to TRBJ2-3; D might be TRBD2 (5 bases). CDR3 length: 16 amino acids. In germline, CDR1 is SGDLS, CDR2 YYNGEE. The V and J ends lost 3 bases and 5 bases respectively, with 19 bases between them. CDR3 residues: CASSAALAGKGDTQYF. CDR3 DNA sequence: TGTGCCAGCAGCGCCGCCCTAGCAGGAAAGGGAGATACGCAGTATTTT.